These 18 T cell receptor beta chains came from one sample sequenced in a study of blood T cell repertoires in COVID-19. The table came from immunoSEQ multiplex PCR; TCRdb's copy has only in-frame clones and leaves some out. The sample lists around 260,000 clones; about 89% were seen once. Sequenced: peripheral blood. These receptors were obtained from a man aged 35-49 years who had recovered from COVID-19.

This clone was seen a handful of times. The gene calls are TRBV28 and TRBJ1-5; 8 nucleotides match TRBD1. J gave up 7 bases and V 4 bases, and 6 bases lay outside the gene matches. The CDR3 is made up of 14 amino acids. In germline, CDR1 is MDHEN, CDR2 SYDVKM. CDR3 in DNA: TGTGCCAGCAGTTATGGACAGGGTTTCCAGCCCCAGCATTTT. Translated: CASSYGQGFQPQHF.

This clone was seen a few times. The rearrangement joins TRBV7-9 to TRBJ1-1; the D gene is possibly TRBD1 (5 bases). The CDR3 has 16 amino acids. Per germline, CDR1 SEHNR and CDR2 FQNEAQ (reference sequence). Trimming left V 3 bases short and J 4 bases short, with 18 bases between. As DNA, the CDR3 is TGTGCCAGCAGCTTTGTGGCTTCAGGGAGGGCCACTGAAGCTTTCTTT. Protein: CASSFVASGRATEAFF.

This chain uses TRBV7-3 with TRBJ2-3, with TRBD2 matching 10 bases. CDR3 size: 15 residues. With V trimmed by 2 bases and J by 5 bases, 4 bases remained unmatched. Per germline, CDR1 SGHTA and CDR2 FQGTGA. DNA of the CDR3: TGTGCCAGCAGCTTATCTAGCGGGAGAGGAGATACGCAGTATTTT. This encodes CASSLSSGRGDTQYF.

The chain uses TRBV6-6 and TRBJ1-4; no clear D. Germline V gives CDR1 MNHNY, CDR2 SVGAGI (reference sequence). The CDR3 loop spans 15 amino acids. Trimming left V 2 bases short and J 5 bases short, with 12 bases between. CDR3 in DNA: TGTGCCAGCAGTTACCTCAGCGGGAGGAATGAAAAACTGTTTTTT. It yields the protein CASSYLSGRNEKLFF.

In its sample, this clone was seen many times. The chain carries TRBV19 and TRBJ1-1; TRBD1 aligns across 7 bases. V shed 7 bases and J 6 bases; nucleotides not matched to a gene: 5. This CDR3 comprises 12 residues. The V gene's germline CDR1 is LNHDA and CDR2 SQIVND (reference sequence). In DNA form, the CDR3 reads TGTGCCAGTACGAACAGGGGCTCTGAAGCTTTCTTT. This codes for CASTNRGSEAFF.

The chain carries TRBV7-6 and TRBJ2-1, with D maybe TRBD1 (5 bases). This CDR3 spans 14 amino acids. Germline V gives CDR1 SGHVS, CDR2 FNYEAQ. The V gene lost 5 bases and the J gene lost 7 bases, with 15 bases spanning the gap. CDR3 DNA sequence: TGTGCCAGCAGCCTGGTGGGGCTTTTGAATGAGCAGTTCTTC. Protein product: CASSLVGLLNEQFF.

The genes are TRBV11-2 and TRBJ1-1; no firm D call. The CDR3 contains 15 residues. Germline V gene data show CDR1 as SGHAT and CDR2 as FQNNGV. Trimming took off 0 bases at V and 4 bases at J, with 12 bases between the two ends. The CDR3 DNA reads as TGTGCCAGCAGCTTAGACGGTAAGGGAGGCACTGAAGCTTTCTTT. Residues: CASSLDGKGGTEAFF. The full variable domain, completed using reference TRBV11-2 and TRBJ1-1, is EAGVAQSPRYKIIEKRQSVAFWCNPISGHATLYWYQQILGQGPKLLIQFQNNGVVDDSQLPKDRFSAERLKGVDSTLKIQPAKLEDSAVYLCASSLDGKGGTEAFFGQGTRLTVV.

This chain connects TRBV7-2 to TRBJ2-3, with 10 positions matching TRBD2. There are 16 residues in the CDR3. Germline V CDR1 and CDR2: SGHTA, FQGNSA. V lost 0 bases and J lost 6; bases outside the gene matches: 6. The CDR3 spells CASSLARASGSDTQYF. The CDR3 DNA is TGTGCCAGCAGCTTAGCGCGGGCTAGCGGGAGTGATACGCAGTATTTT.

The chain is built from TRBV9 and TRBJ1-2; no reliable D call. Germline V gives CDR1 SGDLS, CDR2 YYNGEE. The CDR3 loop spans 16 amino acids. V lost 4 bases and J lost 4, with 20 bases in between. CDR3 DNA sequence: TGTGCCAGCAGCCCCTTCCCGGATCCCTCTAGCTATGGCTACACCTTC. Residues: CASSPFPDPSSYGYTF.

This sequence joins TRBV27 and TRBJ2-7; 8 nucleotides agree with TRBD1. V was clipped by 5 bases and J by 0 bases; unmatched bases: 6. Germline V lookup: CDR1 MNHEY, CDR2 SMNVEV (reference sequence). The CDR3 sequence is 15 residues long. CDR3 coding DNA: TGTGCCAGCAGTCCGCGGACAGGGCGCTCCTACGAGCAGTACTTC. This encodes CASSPRTGRSYEQYF.

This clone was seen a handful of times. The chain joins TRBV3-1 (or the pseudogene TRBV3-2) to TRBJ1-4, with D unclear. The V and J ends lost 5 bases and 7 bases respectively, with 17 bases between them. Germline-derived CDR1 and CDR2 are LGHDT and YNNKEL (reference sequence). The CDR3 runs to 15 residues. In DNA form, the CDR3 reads TGTGCCAGCAGCACCCGAGGGAGGGCAGGTGAAAAACTGTTTTTT. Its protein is CASSTRGRAGEKLFF.

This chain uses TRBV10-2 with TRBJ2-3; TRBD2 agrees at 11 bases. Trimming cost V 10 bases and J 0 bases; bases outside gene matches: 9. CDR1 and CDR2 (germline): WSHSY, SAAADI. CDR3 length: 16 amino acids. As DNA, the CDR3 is TGCGCCACCCGGATCACTAGCGGGGGTAGCACAGATACGCAGTATTTT. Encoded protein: CATRITSGGSTDTQYF.

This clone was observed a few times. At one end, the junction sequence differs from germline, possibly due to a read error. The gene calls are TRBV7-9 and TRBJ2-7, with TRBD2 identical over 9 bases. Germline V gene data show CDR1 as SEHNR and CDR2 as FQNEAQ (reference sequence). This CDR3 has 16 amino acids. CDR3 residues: CASSHTGGGRAYEQYF. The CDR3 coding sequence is TGTGCCAGCAGCCACACAGGAGGCGGGAGGGCCTATGAGCAGTACTTC.

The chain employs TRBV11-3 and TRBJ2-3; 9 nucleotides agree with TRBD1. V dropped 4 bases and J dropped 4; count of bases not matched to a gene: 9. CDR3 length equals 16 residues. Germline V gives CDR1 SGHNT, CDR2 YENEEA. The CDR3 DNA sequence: TGTGCCAGCAGCTCGGGACAGGGTCGACTACCAGATACGCAGTATTTT. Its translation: CASSSGQGRLPDTQYF.

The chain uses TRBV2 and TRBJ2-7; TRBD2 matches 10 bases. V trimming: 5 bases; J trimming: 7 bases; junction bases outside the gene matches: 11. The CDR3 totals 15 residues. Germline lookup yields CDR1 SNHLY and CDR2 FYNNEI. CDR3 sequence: CASSYRTSGSGEQYF. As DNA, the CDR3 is TGTGCCAGCAGTTACAGGACTAGCGGATCGGGAGAGCAGTACTTC.

CDR3 in DNA: TGCGCCAGCAGGGCGGGACAGGTTTATGGCTACACCTTC. It codes for CASRAGQVYGYTF. The chain couples TRBV10-2 to TRBJ1-2, with 8 bases that match TRBD1. This CDR3 region has 13 residues. V was clipped by 6 bases and J by 5 bases; unmatched bases: 5. Germline V lookup: CDR1 WSHSY, CDR2 SAAADI.

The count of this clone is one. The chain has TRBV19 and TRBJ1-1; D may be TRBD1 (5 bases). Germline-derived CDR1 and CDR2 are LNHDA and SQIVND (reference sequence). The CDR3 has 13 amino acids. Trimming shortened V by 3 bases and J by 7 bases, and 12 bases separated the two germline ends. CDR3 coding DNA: TGTGCCAGTAGTATCGGCAGGGATGGTGAAGCTTTCTTT. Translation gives CASSIGRDGEAFF.

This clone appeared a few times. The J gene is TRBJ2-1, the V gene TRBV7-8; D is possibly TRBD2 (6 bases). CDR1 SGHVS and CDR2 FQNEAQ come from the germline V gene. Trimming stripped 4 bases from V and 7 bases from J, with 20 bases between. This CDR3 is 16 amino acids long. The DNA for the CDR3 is TGTGCCAGCAGCTCGCCGGGGGAGCCCACCGGGAATGAGCAGTTCTTC. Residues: CASSSPGEPTGNEQFF.